One sample yielded the 6 T cell receptor beta chains listed below, sequenced in a study of STAT5B mutations in CD4+ large granular lymphocyte leukemia (dated by TCRdb to the early 2020s). Libraries came from the immunoSEQ multiplex PCR assay. TCRdb stores this immuneACCESS table with in-frame sequences only. Part of the clones is absent; in the studies checked, under half of the shortfall reflects unresolved V genes, and no reason is known for the rest. The sample records about 33,000 clones, about 85% of which are singletons. Jointly, the top ten make up roughly 3.3% of the sample. The sample was CD4+ T cells from blood buffy coats. The receptors were sampled from a human donor in good health.

The CDR3 region has the DNA TGTGCCAGCAGCTCCCCGGGGAGCTATAATTCACCCCTCCACTTT. Residues: CASSSPGSYNSPLHF. This chain joins TRBV5-6 and TRBJ1-6; D not resolved. The CDR3 runs to 15 residues. The ends were cut back, 3 bases at V and 3 bases at J, with 10 bases in the middle. Looked up from germline, CDR1 is SGHDT and CDR2 is YYEEEE. The entire variable domain, with the rest obtained from reference TRBV5-6 and TRBJ1-6, is as follows: DAGVTQSPTHLIKTRGQQVTLRCSPKSGHDTVSWYQQALGQGPQFIFQYYEEEERQRGNFPDRFSGHQFPNYSSELNVNALLLGDSALYLCASSSPGSYNSPLHFGNGTRLTVT.

The sample holds one count of this clone. V usage is TRBV19 and J usage is TRBJ1-5, with D possibly being TRBD1 (6 bases). V was clipped by 4 bases and J by 3 bases, with 16 bases between them. The V gene's germline CDR1 is LNHDA and CDR2 SQIVND (reference sequence). This CDR3 has 16 amino acids. CDR3 coding DNA: TGTGCCAGTAGTACTGACAGGCTCGGTTACAATCAGCCCCAGCATTTT. Amino acid sequence: CASSTDRLGYNQPQHF. The full variable domain, completed using reference TRBV19 and TRBJ1-5, is DGGITQSPKYLFRKEGQNVTLSCEQNLNHDAMYWYRQDPGQGLRLIYYSQIVNDFQKGDIAEGYSVSREKKESFPLTVTSAQKNPTAFYLCASSTDRLGYNQPQHFGDGTRLSIL.

The J gene is TRBJ1-2, the V gene TRBV5-1; perhaps TRBD1 as D (5 bases). V dropped 0 bases and J dropped 4 bases, with 7 bases sitting between them. Germline V lookup: CDR1 SGHRS, CDR2 YFSETQ. The CDR3 loop spans 13 amino acids. CDR3 sequence reads: CASSLDRIYGYTF. CDR3 DNA sequence: TGCGCCAGCAGCTTGGACAGGATCTATGGCTACACCTTC.

V usage is TRBV5-1 and J usage is TRBJ2-7, with 9 bases matching TRBD1. V lost 3 bases and J lost 0; bases outside the gene matches: 4. The CDR3 is 15 amino acids. Germline V gene sequence: CDR1 SGHRS, CDR2 YFSETQ. CDR3 bases: TGCGCCAGCAGCTGGGGGACAGGGAGCTCCTACGAGCAGTACTTC. This codes for CASSWGTGSSYEQYF.

Regarding this clone: Other nucleotide sequences in the sample specify the same CDR3. The chain recombines TRBV6-5 with TRBJ2-7; 7 bases fit TRBD2. V lost 0 bases to trimming and J lost 4 bases; unmatched junction nucleotides: 3. The CDR3 is 14 amino acids. Germline values: CDR1 MNHEY, CDR2 SVGAGI. The CDR3 reads CASSYSAGAYEQYF. The DNA of the CDR3 is TGTGCCAGCAGTTACTCCGCGGGAGCGTACGAGCAGTACTTC.

This chain links TRBV7-9 with TRBJ2-3, with 9 bases identical to TRBD2. With V trimmed by 5 bases and J by 4 bases, 4 bases remained unmatched. Per germline, CDR1 SEHNR and CDR2 FQNEAQ (reference sequence). CDR3 length: 14 residues. The CDR3 is CASSVAGGPDTQYF. CDR3 bases: TGTGCCAGCAGCGTGGCGGGAGGGCCAGATACGCAGTATTTT.